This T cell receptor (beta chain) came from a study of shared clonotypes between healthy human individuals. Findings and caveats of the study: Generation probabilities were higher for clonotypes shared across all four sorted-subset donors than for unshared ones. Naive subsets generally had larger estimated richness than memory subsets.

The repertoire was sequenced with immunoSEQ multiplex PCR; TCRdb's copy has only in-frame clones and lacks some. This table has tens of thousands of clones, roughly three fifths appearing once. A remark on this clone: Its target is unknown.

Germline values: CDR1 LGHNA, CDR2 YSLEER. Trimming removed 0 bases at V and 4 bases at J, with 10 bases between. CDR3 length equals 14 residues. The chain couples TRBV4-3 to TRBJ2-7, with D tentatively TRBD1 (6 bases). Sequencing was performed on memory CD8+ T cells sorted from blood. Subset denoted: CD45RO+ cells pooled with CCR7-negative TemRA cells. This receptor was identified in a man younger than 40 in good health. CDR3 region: CASSQERTDYEQYF. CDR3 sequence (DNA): TGCGCCAGCAGCCAAGAGAGGACAGATTACGAGCAGTACTTC.